This T cell receptor (beta chain) originates from a study of T cell responses to AZD1222 COVID-19 vaccine. The overall study: Recipients boosted at about 4 weeks or about 12 weeks are pooled.

Whole-study findings and limits: A reported finding is that nearly half of spike-specific TCRs target unmutated variant regions.

Regarding this clone: Antigen: not known.

Measured with immunoSEQ multiplex PCR; TCRdb has only the in-frame clones, and not every one. The sample records 100,000 to 150,000 clones, just over 90% being singletons. The ends were cut back, 7 bases at V and 9 bases at J, with 19 bases in the middle. The CDR3 is made up of 13 amino acids. The germline V gene has CDR1 SNHLY and CDR2 FYNNEI. This sample comprised peripheral blood, obtained on day 0 of AZD1222 vaccination. The TCR was taken from an adult in good health. This chain uses TRBV2 with TRBJ2-7; the D gene is possibly TRBD1 (5 bases). CDR3 in DNA: TGTGCCAGCACGGTGGGGCGTCTTAATGGGCAGTACTTC. It encodes CASTVGRLNGQYF.